The rows below give T cell receptor beta chains drawn from one sample of a study of vaccination and CD4 T cells after COVID-19. These TCRs are of unknown antigen specificity. One entry per CDR3 protein, called by TCRdb with MiXCR from the PCR reads. The sample lists roughly 7,000 distinct CDR3 sequences, 35% occurring once. Sequences were obtained from CD4+ T cells from blood, cultured in vitro. The source is a human donor in good health. The CDR3 runs from the conserved cysteine through the conserved F or W. A D gene is named only where the DNA matches it firmly. Only some rows state a clone size, as once, few, many or a class for expanded clones.

TRBV6-2/TRBV6-3,TRBJ2-5,16,few,TRBD2,TGTGCCAGCAGTTACTCGAGCGGGGAGCACCAAGAGACCCAGTACTTC,CASSYSSGEHQETQYF
TRBV18,TRBJ1-5,15,-,-,TGTGCCAGCTCATTCAGCGGGGGCGATCGTCAGCCCCAGCATTTT,CASSFSGGDRQPQHF
TRBV27,TRBJ1-2,13,few,-,TGTGCCAGCAGTACCAGAGCTAACTATGGCTACACCTTC,CASSTRANYGYTF
TRBV6-5,TRBJ1-5,14,-,TRBD1,TGTGCCAGCAGTTGGGACAGGGGCAATCAGCCCCAGCATTTT,CASSWDRGNQPQHF
TRBV5-1,TRBJ1-2,14,-,TRBD1,TGCGCCAGCACCACAGGGGGGGGACTGGATGGCTACACCTTC,CASTTGGGLDGYTF
TRBV20-1,TRBJ2-5,16,-,TRBD2,TGCAGTGCTAGATCGCCCGGGGGGGGGGCGGGGGAGACCCAGTACTTC,CSARSPGGGAGETQYF
TRBV7-3,TRBJ2-3,15,-,TRBD2,TGTGCCAGCAGCAGCGGGGCGCTCAACACAGATACGCAGTATTTT,CASSSGALNTDTQYF
TRBV15,TRBJ2-5,12,few,-,TGTGCCACCAGCAGAGATATGGAGACCCAGTACTTC,CATSRDMETQYF
TRBV2,TRBJ1-5,12,hyperexpanded,-,TGTGCCAGCAGTGTGGGTACGGAGCCCCAGCATTTT,CASSVGTEPQHF
TRBV24-1,TRBJ1-1,17,-,-,TGTGCCACTACCACCGGGCCGGCACGGCTAAGAGGTACTGAAGCTTTCTTT,CATTTGPARLRGTEAFF
TRBV9,TRBJ1-2,13,-,TRBD1,TGTGCCAGCAGCGCGGGACAGGGATCTGGCTACACCTTC,CASSAGQGSGYTF
TRBV7-9,TRBJ2-7,13,few,TRBD1,TGTGCCAGCACAGGACAGGATGATTACGAGCAGTACTTC,CASTGQDDYEQYF
TRBV11-2,TRBJ2-3,13,-,-,TGTGCCAGCAGCTTAGATCTAAGAAATACGCAGTATTTT,CASSLDLRNTQYF
TRBV20-1,TRBJ1-2,14,medium-sized,-,TGCAGTGCTAGCCCATCGGGGGGGAGCTATGGCTACACCTTC,CSASPSGGSYGYTF
TRBV5-1,TRBJ1-2,13,once,TRBD1,TGCGCCAGCAGACCGGGACAGGGGTATGGCTACACCTTC,CASRPGQGYGYTF
TRBV6-5,TRBJ1-5,15,medium-sized,TRBD1,TGTGCCAGCAGTTACTCAGGACAGGGCAATCAGCCCCAGCATTTT,CASSYSGQGNQPQHF
TRBV5-1,TRBJ1-1,14,-,-,TGCGCCAGCAGCCAGGGACGGACGAACACTGAAGCTTTCTTT,CASSQGRTNTEAFF
TRBV11-2,TRBJ2-7,12,-,TRBD2,TGTGCCAGCAGCGGGGGGGGGTACGAGCAGTACTTC,CASSGGGYEQYF
TRBV19,TRBJ1-2,14,-,TRBD1,TGTGCCAGTAGTCGGCAGGGGGCTGTCTATGGCTACACCTTC,CASSRQGAVYGYTF
TRBV25-1,TRBJ1-5,14,-,-,TGTGCCAGCAGTGATGCCGGGAGCCCAAGGCCCCAGCATTTT,CASSDAGSPRPQHF
TRBV20-1,TRBJ2-3,14,few,-,TGCAGTGCTAGATCCCCGTGGGGTTCCGATACGCAGTATTTT,CSARSPWGSDTQYF
TRBV15,TRBJ1-2,15,medium-sized,-,TGTGCCACCAGCAGAGATTCTTTGGGGAAAAGGGGCTACACCTTC,CATSRDSLGKRGYTF
TRBV7-6,TRBJ1-1,14,-,-,TGTGCCAGCAGCTTAGCAGGGTTGAACACTGAAGCTTTCTTT,CASSLAGLNTEAFF
TRBV6-1,TRBJ2-2,16,-,-,TGTGCCAGCAGTGTTCTTTGGGGCGACCCCACCGGGGAGCTGTTTTTT,CASSVLWGDPTGELFF
TRBV2,TRBJ2-3,15,few,TRBD1,TGTGCCAGCAGTGAATGGGACAGCTTCACAGATACGCAGTATTTT,CASSEWDSFTDTQYF
TRBV6-1,TRBJ2-7,12,few,TRBD1,TGTGCCAGCAGCCGACAGGGGTTAGAGCAGTACTTC,CASSRQGLEQYF
TRBV27,TRBJ1-2,12,few,-,TGTGCCAGCAGGAGTATGACGGGTGGCTACACCTTC,CASRSMTGGYTF
TRBV27,TRBJ2-2,17,-,-,TGTGCCAGCAGTTTATCCCCCGAATTAGGGTTGACCGGGGAGCTGTTTTTT,CASSLSPELGLTGELFF
TRBV6-1,TRBJ1-2,14,-,TRBD1,TGTGCCAGCAGTCTCCGGACAGGCCAGCGTGGCTACACCTTC,CASSLRTGQRGYTF
TRBV25-1,TRBJ2-7,13,-,-,TGTGCCATGATGGACCCGCTAGGCTACGAGCAGTACTTC,CAMMDPLGYEQYF
TRBV19,TRBJ2-1,17,-,TRBD2,TGTGCCAGTAGTGGCGACGGACTAGCGGGTTCCTACAATGAGCAGTTCTTC,CASSGDGLAGSYNEQFF
TRBV10-2,TRBJ1-6,14,-,-,TGCGCCAGCAGTGCGGACGGTATTAATTCACCCCTCCACTTT,CASSADGINSPLHF
TRBV15,TRBJ1-4,14,few,-,TGTGCCACCAGCAGAGAGCAGGGTCCTGAAAAACTGTTTTTT,CATSREQGPEKLFF
TRBV19,TRBJ2-4,13,once,-,TGTGCCAGTAGTATGGGGGTATCGATCGTTCAGTACTTC,CASSMGVSIVQYF
TRBV7-9,TRBJ2-2,14,-,-,TGTGCCAGCAGCTTACCTTTGAACACCGGGGAGCTGTTTTTT,CASSLPLNTGELFF
TRBV6-4,TRBJ2-3,15,few,TRBD2,TGTGCCAGCAGTGATCTAGCGGGGAGCACAGATACGCAGTATTTT,CASSDLAGSTDTQYF
TRBV19,TRBJ2-5,12,few,-,TGTGCCACCACATCAGAGGGCGAGACCCAGTACTTC,CATTSEGETQYF
TRBV29-1,TRBJ1-2,12,-,-,TGCAGCGTTAACCCGGCCGCGGATGGCTACACCTTC,CSVNPAADGYTF
TRBV7-7,TRBJ2-1,15,-,-,TGTGCTAGCAGCTTAGGGGGGGGAATCCACAATGAGCAGTTCTTC,CASSLGGGIHNEQFF
TRBV10-3,TRBJ2-7,13,-,-,TGTGCCATCAGTGAGGTGGAAGGCTACGAGCAGTACTTC,CAISEVEGYEQYF
TRBV6-1,TRBJ1-1,13,few,-,TGTGCCAGCAGTGAAGGCCTCAGGGGAGAAGCTTTCTTT,CASSEGLRGEAFF
TRBV4-1,TRBJ1-5,15,few,TRBD1,TGCGCCAGCAGCGACACAGGGGTCAGCAATCAGCCCCAGCATTTT,CASSDTGVSNQPQHF
TRBV4-2,TRBJ2-7,12,-,-,TGTGCCAGCAGTGATGGGGCATACGAGCAGTACTTC,CASSDGAYEQYF
TRBV27,TRBJ1-1,13,-,-,TGTGCCAGCAGTCCCGTTAGTTACACTGAAGCTTTCTTT,CASSPVSYTEAFF
TRBV7-6,TRBJ1-2,15,-,-,TGTGCCAGCAGCTTAGATCAGGGTCTGGGAAAAGGCTACACCTTC,CASSLDQGLGKGYTF
TRBV18,TRBJ1-1,14,once,TRBD1,TGTGCCAGCTCAGGGGGACAGGTGTACGCTGAAGCTTTCTTT,CASSGGQVYAEAFF